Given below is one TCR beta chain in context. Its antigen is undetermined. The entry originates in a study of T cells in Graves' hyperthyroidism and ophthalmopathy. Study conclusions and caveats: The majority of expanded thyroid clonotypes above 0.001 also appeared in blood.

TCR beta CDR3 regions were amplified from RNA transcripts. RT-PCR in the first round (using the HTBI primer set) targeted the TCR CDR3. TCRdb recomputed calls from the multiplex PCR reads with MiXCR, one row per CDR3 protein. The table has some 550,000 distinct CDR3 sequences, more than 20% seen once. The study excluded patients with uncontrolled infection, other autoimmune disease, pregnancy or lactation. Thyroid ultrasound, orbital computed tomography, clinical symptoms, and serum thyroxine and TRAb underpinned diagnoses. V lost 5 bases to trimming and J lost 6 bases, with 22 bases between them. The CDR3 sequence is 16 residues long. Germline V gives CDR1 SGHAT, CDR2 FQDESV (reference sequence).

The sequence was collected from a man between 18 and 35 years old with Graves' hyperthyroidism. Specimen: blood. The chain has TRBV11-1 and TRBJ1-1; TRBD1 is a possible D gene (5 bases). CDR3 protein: CASSPPRWGERSEAFF. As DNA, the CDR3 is TGTGCCAGCAGCCCCCCGCGGTGGGGGGAAAGGTCTGAAGCTTTCTTT.